Below are 18 T cell receptor beta chains sequenced from a single sample in a study of blood T cell repertoires in COVID-19. Here immunoSEQ multiplex PCR was the method, and the copy in TCRdb shows in-frame clones only, minus some. The data show about 39,000 clones, about four fifths seen once. The sequencing input was peripheral blood. The receptors come from a man over 45 with active or convalescent COVID-19.

The chain couples TRBV7-6 to TRBJ2-2, with 9 bases identical to TRBD2. J was trimmed by 0 bases and V by 1 base; bases with no gene match: 6. The CDR3 is 18 amino acids. Looked up from germline, CDR1 is SGHVS and CDR2 is FNYEAQ. CDR3 sequence: CASSLVGSGGTNTGELFF. CDR3 nucleotide sequence: TGTGCCAGCAGCTTAGTCGGTAGCGGGGGTACGAACACCGGGGAGCTGTTTTTT.

J is TRBJ2-1 and V is TRBV10-1; 11 bases are shared with TRBD2. Per the germline V gene, CDR1 is WNHNN and CDR2 is SYGVQD (reference sequence). CDR3 size: 15 residues. The ends lost 5 bases at V and 7 bases at J; junction bases unmatched: 7. The CDR3 region is CASSKISGGVNEQFF. CDR3 coding DNA: TGCGCCAGCAGTAAAATTAGCGGGGGGGTGAATGAGCAGTTCTTC.

By its share, this clone is large. This chain links TRBV12-3 or TRBV12-4 with TRBJ2-1; D perhaps matches TRBD1 (5 bases). There are 13 residues in the CDR3. Trimming left V 1 base short and J 7 bases short, with 8 bases between. The CDR3: CASSLGTPNEQFF. CDR3 nucleotide sequence: TGTGCCAGCAGTTTAGGGACACCAAATGAGCAGTTCTTC.

The chain carries TRBV7-9 and TRBJ1-4; D gene unclear. The ends were cut back, 5 bases at V and 0 bases at J, with 13 bases in the middle. The germline V gene has CDR1 SEHNR and CDR2 FQNEAQ (reference sequence). CDR3 length equals 16 residues. The CDR3 bases are TGTGCCAGCAGCAAAACAGCCTTTGCAACTAATGAAAAACTGTTTTTT. Translating it yields CASSKTAFATNEKLFF.

The chain uses TRBV6-5 and TRBJ1-1; D not resolved. The germline V gene has CDR1 MNHEY and CDR2 SVGAGI. Trimming took off 4 bases at V and 4 bases at J, with 7 bases between the two ends. This CDR3 region has 12 residues. CDR3 sequence (DNA): TGTGCCAGCAGTTTCTCCCGCACTGAAGCTTTCTTT. It specifies CASSFSRTEAFF.

The chain is built from TRBV30 and TRBJ2-5, with a weak D call TRBD2 (7 bases). Deletions cut 5 bases from V and 5 bases from J, with 15 bases between. CDR1 GTSNPN and CDR2 SVGIG come from the germline V gene (reference sequence). The CDR3 has 13 residues. The CDR3 DNA is TGTGCCTGGTTGGGGGGGGCCGGGGAGACCCAGTACTTC. Its protein product is CAWLGGAGETQYF.

This chain connects TRBV18 to TRBJ1-1; TRBD1 aligns across 12 bases. Germline CDR1 reads KGHSH; CDR2 reads LQKENI. The V segment lost 5 bases and the J segment 0 bases; nucleotides outside the gene matches: 4. CDR3 length equals 16 residues. This CDR3 is CASSTGTGGLNTEAFF. The CDR3 DNA sequence: TGTGCCAGCTCAACCGGGACAGGGGGCTTGAACACTGAAGCTTTCTTT.

The chain uses TRBV19 and TRBJ2-1; tentatively, D is TRBD2 (6 bases). This CDR3 region has 14 residues. Germline CDR1 reads LNHDA; CDR2 reads SQIVND (reference sequence). V was clipped by 5 bases and J by 6 bases, with 14 bases between them. The CDR3 reads CASSFGTPGNEQFF. As DNA, the CDR3 is TGTGCCAGTAGTTTCGGGACTCCCGGCAATGAGCAGTTCTTC.

The chain is built from TRBV3-1 (or the pseudogene TRBV3-2) and TRBJ2-2; D is possibly TRBD1 (6 bases). V was trimmed by 6 bases and J by 7 bases, leaving 12 bases between them. Germline V gives CDR1 LGHDT, CDR2 YNNKEL (reference sequence). CDR3 length equals 13 residues. CDR3: CASRLKQGGELFF. CDR3 DNA: TGTGCCAGCAGACTCAAACAGGGCGGGGAGCTGTTTTTT.

This sequence joins TRBV5-4 and TRBJ2-2; unclear D gene. Looked up from germline, CDR1 is SGHNT and CDR2 is YYREEE (reference sequence). The V end was cut by 4 bases, the J end by 0 bases, with 10 bases between. The CDR3 spans 15 residues. This CDR3 reads CASSPAGSNTGELFF. DNA for the CDR3: TGTGCCAGCAGCCCCGCCGGTTCGAACACCGGGGAGCTGTTTTTT.

The CDR3 region has the DNA TGTGCCAGCAGCCAAGAAATCGGGTTACGTTCACCCCTCCACTTT. Protein product: CASSQEIGLRSPLHF. The chain employs TRBV3-1 (or the pseudogene TRBV3-2) and TRBJ1-6; D remains ambiguous. Trimming took 0 bases from V and 9 from J, leaving 12 bases between them. The CDR3 extends over 15 amino acids. Germline V CDR1 and CDR2: LGHDT, YNNKEL (reference sequence).

The chain is built from TRBV6-1 and TRBJ1-2; D is perhaps TRBD1 (6 bases). V lost 2 bases, J lost 4 bases, and 11 bases lay in between. The CDR3 runs 14 residues. Germline V gene sequence: CDR1 MNHNS, CDR2 SASEGT. Here the CDR3 DNA reads TGTGCCAGCAGTGAATCGAGGACAGTCTATGGCTACACCTTC. Translated, it gives CASSESRTVYGYTF.

The table lists this clone with a count of one. CDR3 in amino acids: CASTPALGTGNSPLHF. DNA for the CDR3: TGTGCCAGCACCCCCGCTTTAGGAACAGGCAATTCACCCCTCCACTTT. V usage is TRBV5-6 and J usage is TRBJ1-6, with D perhaps matching TRBD1 (5 bases). V gave up 6 bases and J gave up 7 bases, with 20 bases separating them. CDR1 is SGHDT and CDR2 is YYEEEE in the germline V gene. The CDR3 extends over 16 amino acids. Supplemented by reference TRBV5-6 and TRBJ1-6, the full variable domain reads DAGVTQSPTHLIKTRGQQVTLRCSPKSGHDTVSWYQQALGQGPQFIFQYYEEEERQRGNFPDRFSGHQFPNYSSELNVNALLLGDSALYLCASTPALGTGNSPLHFGNGTRLTVT.

The genes are TRBV2 and TRBJ2-5; D possibly corresponds to TRBD2 (6 bases). The CDR3 has 17 residues. V lost 4 bases to trimming and J lost 4 bases, with 22 bases between them. Germline values: CDR1 SNHLY, CDR2 FYNNEI. The CDR3 sequence is CASSADDTSDGGETQYF. As DNA, the CDR3 is TGTGCCAGCAGTGCCGATGACACCTCTGACGGGGGAGAGACCCAGTACTTC. The full variable domain, its missing parts supplied by reference TRBV2 and TRBJ2-5, is EPEVTQTPSHQVTQMGQEVILRCVPISNHLYFYWYRQILGQKVEFLVSFYNNEISEKSEIFDDQFSVERPDGSNFTLKIRSTKLEDSAMYFCASSADDTSDGGETQYFGPGTRLLVL.

The rearrangement joins TRBV7-9 to TRBJ2-5; possibly TRBD2 for D (5 bases). Trimming shortened V by 4 bases and J by 2 bases, and 14 bases separated the two germline ends. Germline CDR1 and CDR2: SEHNR and FQNEAQ (reference sequence). CDR3 length: 15 residues. CDR3 sequence reads: CASSSVSGGQETQYF. The CDR3 coding sequence is TGTGCCAGCAGCTCAGTCTCCGGAGGACAAGAGACCCAGTACTTC. Looking up the rest from reference TRBV7-9 and TRBJ2-5 gives the full variable domain: DTGVSQNPRHKITKRGQNVTFRCDPISEHNRLYWYRQTLGQGPEFLTYFQNEAQLEKSRLLSDRFSAERPKGSFSTLEIQRTEQGDSAMYLCASSSVSGGQETQYFGPGTRLLVL.

The V gene is TRBV7-8, the J gene TRBJ2-7; D is unclear. CDR1 and CDR2 (germline): SGHVS, FQNEAQ. With 5 bases removed from V and 1 base from J, the gap between germline ends came to 9 bases. The CDR3 consists of 13 residues. CDR3 DNA sequence: TGTGCCAGCAGCCGATTACAGTCCTACGAGCAGTACTTC. Translated: CASSRLQSYEQYF.

J is TRBJ1-5 and V is TRBV12-5; the match to TRBD1 covers 9 bases. Germline trimming cut 6 bases from V and 6 bases from J; bases unmatched to any gene: 6. The CDR3 length is 14 residues. Germline lookup yields CDR1 LGHNT and CDR2 FRNRAP. CDR3 in amino acids: CASGSGQGGQPQHF. The CDR3 nucleotides are TGTGCTAGTGGCTCGGGACAGGGAGGTCAGCCCCAGCATTTT.

The chain joins TRBV11-2 to TRBJ2-7, with TRBD1 matching 9 bases. Germline CDR1 reads SGHAT; CDR2 reads FQNNGV. With 5 bases clipped from V and 4 bases from J, the junction kept 9 bases outside the gene matches. The CDR3 has 15 amino acids. CDR3 loop: CASSLWTGEGYEQYF. The CDR3 DNA reads as TGTGCCAGCAGCCTCTGGACAGGGGAGGGGTACGAGCAGTACTTC.